This T cell receptor (beta chain) was profiled in a study of T cells in Graves' hyperthyroidism and ophthalmopathy. This CDR3 has 14 residues. J was trimmed by 4 bases and V by 6 bases; bases with no gene match: 6. From germline, CDR1 is SQVTM and CDR2 ANQGSEA. Amplified TCR beta CDR3 regions derived from RNA transcripts. An initial round of RT-PCR targeting the TCR CDR3 relied on the HTBI primer set. TCRdb fed the multiplex PCR reads into MiXCR, producing one record per CDR3 protein. The table lists 350,000 or so distinct CDR3 sequences, approximately 18% of them singletons. In its sample, this clonotype was seen a few times.

This receptor was identified in a woman in her forties or fifties with Graves' hyperthyroidism. The chain carries TRBV29-1 and TRBJ2-1, with TRBD2 matching 10 bases. Sequencing was done on a sample of blood. CDR3 DNA sequence: TGCAGCGTGCGTCCTAGCGGGAGATACAATGAGCAGTTCTTC. Translated: CSVRPSGRYNEQFF.